A single sample gave rise to the 5 T cell receptor beta chains below, sequenced in a study of early T cells in non-severe SARS-CoV-2 infection. Via MiXCR, TCRdb re-called the 5' RACE reads, giving one row per CDR3 protein. The sample consists of 80,000 to 100,000 distinct CDR3 sequences, approximately 15% of them appearing once. The source material was whole blood. Receptors were obtained from an adult who was a healthcare worker with PCR-confirmed SARS-CoV-2 infection or an uninfected control (not recorded which).

This clonotype was detected only a few times. The chain has TRBV29-1 and TRBJ2-4; no clear D. This CDR3 contains 13 residues. Germline assignment: CDR1 SQVTM and CDR2 ANQGSEA. V shed 7 bases and J shed 0 bases, with 10 bases lying between them. DNA of the CDR3: TGCAGCGCCATTAGTTTAGCCAAAAACATTCAGTACTTC. Its protein product is CSAISLAKNIQYF.

This clonotype was seen many times. V and J are TRBV7-6 and TRBJ2-1, with 8 nucleotides matching TRBD2. J gave up 9 bases and V 8 bases, and 12 bases lay outside the gene matches. Germline V lookup: CDR1 SGHVS, CDR2 FNYEAQ. This CDR3 comprises 14 residues. The CDR3 reads CASAGGGPRVEQFF. The DNA for the CDR3 is TGTGCCAGCGCGGGGGGAGGGCCGCGGGTTGAGCAGTTCTTC.

J is TRBJ2-2 and V is TRBV7-3; D uncertain. Trimming shortened V by 1 base and J by 6 bases, and 12 bases separated the two germline ends. Germline assignment: CDR1 SGHTA and CDR2 FQGTGA. The length of the CDR3 is 15 residues. The CDR3 DNA reads as TGTGCCAGCAGCTTAAGTTTATCGTCCGCCGGGGAGCTGTTTTTT. It codes for CASSLSLSSAGELFF.

The sample holds many counts of this clonotype. The CDR3 protein is CASSQIFDRAWEQFF. CDR3 DNA: TGTGCCAGCAGTCAAATCTTCGACAGGGCCTGGGAGCAGTTCTTC. J is TRBJ2-1 and V is TRBV28; 7 bases align to TRBD1. Germline CDR1 MDHEN, CDR2 SYDVKM. This CDR3 region has 15 residues. Unmatched junction bases numbered 14, after V lost 5 bases and J lost 10 bases.

A few counts support this clonotype. The CDR3 loop is CASNGYTNEKLFF. The CDR3 bases are TGTGCCAGCAACGGGTACACTAATGAAAAACTGTTTTTT. The rearrangement links TRBV6-1 to TRBJ1-4; D remains ambiguous. V lost 7 bases, J lost 2 bases, and 8 bases lay in between. The germline V gene encodes CDR1 MNHNS and CDR2 SASEGT. The CDR3 length is 13 residues.